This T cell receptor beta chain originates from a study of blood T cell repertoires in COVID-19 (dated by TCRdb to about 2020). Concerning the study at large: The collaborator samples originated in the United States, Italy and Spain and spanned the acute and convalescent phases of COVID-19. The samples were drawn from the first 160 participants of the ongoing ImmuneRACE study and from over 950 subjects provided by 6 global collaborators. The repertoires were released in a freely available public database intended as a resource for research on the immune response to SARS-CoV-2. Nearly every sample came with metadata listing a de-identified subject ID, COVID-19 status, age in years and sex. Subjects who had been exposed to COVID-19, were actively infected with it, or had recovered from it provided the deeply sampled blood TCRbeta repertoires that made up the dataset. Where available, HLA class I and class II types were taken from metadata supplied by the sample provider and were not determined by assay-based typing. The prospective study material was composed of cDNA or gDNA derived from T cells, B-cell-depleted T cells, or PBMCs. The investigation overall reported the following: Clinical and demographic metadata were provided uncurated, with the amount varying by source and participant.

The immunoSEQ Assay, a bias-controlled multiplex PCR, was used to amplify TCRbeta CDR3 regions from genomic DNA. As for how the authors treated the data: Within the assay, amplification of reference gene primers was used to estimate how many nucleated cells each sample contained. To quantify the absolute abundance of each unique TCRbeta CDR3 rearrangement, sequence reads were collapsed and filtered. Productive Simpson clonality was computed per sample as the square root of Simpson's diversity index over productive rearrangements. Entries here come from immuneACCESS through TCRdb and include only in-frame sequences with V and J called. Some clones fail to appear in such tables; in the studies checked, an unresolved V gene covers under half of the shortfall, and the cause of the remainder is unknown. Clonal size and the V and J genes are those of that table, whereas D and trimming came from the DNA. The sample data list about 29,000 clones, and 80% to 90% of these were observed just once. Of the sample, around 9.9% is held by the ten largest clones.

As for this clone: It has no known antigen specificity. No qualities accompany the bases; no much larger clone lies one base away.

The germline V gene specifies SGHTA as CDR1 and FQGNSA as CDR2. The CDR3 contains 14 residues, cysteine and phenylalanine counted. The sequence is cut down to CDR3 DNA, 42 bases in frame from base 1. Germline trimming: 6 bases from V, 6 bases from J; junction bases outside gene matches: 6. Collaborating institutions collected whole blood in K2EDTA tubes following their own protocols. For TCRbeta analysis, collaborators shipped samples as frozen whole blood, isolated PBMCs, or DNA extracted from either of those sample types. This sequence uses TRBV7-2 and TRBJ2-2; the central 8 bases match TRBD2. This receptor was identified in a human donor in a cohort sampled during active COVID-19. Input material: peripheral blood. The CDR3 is CASRYSTSAGELFF. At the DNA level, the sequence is TGTGCCAGCAGGTACTCGACTAGCGCCGGGGAGCTGTTTTTT.